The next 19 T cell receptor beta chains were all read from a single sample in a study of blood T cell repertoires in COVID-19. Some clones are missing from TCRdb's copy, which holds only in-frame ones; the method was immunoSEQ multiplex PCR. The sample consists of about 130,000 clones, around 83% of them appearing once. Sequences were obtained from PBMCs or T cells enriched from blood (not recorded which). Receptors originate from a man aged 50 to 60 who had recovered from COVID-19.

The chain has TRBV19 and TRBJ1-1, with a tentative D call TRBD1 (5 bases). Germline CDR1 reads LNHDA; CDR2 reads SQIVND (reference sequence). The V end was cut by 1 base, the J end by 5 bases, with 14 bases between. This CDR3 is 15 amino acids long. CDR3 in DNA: TGTGCCAGTAGTATAGTGTCCGGGGGAGGAACTGAAGCTTTCTTT. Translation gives CASSIVSGGGTEAFF.

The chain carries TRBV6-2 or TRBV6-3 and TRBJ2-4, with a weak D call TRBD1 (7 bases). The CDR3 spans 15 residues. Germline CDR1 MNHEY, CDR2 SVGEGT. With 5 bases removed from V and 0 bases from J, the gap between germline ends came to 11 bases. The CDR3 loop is CASSRQGLAKNIQYF. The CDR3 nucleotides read TGTGCCAGCAGTCGACAGGGACTAGCCAAAAACATTCAGTACTTC.

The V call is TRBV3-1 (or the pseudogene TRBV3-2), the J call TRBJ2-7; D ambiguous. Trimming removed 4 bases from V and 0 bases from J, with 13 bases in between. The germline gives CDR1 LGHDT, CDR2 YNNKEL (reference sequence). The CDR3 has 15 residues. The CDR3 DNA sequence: TGTGCCAGCAGCCCCCGGTCCCACCCCTCCTACGAGCAGTACTTC. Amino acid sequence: CASSPRSHPSYEQYF.

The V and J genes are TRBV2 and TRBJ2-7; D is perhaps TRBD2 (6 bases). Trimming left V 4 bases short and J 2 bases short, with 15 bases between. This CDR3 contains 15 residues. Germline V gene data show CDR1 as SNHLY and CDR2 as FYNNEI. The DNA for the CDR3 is TGTGCCAGCAGTGGGTGGGGACTTAGGACCTACGAGCAGTACTTC. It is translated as CASSGWGLRTYEQYF.

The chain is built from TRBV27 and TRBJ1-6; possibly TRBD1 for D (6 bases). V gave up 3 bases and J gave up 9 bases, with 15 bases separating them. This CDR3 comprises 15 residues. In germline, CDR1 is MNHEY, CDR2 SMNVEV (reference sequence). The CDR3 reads CASSFFGRGGSPLHF. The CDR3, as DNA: TGTGCCAGCAGTTTTTTCGGCAGGGGCGGTTCACCCCTCCACTTT.

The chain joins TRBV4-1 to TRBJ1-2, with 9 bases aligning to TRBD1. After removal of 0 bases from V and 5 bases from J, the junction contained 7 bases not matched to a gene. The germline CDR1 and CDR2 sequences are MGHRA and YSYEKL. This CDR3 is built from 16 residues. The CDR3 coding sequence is TGCGCCAGCAGCCAAGAACCTCGGACAGGGGAATATGGCTACACCTTC. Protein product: CASSQEPRTGEYGYTF.

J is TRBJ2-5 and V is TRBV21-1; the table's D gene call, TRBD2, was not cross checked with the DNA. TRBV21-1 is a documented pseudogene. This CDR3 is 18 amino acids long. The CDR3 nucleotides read TGTGCCAGCAGCAAAGTGTATCCGAGCGGGGGGGACCAAGAGACCCAGTACTTC. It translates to CASSKVYPSGGDQETQYF.

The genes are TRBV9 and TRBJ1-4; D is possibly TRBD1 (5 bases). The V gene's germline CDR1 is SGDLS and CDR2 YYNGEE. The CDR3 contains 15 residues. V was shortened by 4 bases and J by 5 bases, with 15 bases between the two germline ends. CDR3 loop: CASSSRLGQNEKLFF. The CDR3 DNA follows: TGTGCCAGCAGCTCCCGATTGGGGCAGAATGAAAAACTGTTTTTT.

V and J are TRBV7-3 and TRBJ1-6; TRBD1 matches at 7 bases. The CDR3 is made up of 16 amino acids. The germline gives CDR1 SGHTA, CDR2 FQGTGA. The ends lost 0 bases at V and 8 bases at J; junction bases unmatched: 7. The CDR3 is CASSLTSGQFDSPLHF. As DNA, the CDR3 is TGTGCCAGCAGCTTAACCTCGGGACAGTTCGATTCACCCCTCCACTTT.

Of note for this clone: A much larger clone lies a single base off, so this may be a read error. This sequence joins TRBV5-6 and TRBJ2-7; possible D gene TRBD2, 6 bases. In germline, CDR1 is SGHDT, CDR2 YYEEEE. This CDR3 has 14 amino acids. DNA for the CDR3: TGTGCCAACAGCCCGGGGGACTTCCGGGGGGAGCAGTACTTC. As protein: CANSPGDFRGEQYF.

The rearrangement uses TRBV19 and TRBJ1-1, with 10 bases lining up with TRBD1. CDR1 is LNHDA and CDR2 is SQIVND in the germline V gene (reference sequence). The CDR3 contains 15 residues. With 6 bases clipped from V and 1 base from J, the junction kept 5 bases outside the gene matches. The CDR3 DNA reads TGTGCCAGTAGCCGGGACAGGGGTGGGAACACTGAAGCTTTCTTT. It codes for CASSRDRGGNTEAFF.

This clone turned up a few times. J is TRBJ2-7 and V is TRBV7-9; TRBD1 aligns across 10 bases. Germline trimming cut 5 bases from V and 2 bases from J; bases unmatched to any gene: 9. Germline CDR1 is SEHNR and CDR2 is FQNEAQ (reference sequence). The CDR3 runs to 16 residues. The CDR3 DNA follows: TGTGCCAGCAGCACACTCGGGACAGGGGTTACCTACGAGCAGTACTTC. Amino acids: CASSTLGTGVTYEQYF.

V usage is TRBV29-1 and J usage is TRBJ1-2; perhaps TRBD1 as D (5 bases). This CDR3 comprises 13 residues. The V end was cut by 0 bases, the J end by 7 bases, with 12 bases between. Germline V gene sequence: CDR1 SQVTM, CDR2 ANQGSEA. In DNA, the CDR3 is TGCAGCGTTGAAGAGGAGGGGATGAGTGGCTACACCTTC. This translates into CSVEEEGMSGYTF.

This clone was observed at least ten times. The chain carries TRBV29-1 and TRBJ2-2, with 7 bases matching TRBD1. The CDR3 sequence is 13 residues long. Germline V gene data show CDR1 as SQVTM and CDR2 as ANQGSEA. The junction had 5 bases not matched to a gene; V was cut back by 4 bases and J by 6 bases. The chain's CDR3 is CSVGAGGPGELFF. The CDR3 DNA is TGCAGCGTTGGGGCAGGGGGACCCGGGGAGCTGTTTTTT.

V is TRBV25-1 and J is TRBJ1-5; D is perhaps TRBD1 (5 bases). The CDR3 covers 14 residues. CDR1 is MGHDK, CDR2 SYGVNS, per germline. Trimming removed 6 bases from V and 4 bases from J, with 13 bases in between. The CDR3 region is CASRGPALNQPQHF. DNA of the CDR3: TGTGCCAGCAGGGGGCCCGCGTTGAATCAGCCCCAGCATTTT.

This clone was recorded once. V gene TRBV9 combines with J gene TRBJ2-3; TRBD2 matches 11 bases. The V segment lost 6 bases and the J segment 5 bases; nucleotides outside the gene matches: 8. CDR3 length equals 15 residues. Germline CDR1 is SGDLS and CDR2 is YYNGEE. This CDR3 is CASTYSGGAGDTQYF. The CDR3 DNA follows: TGTGCCAGCACCTATAGCGGGGGGGCGGGAGATACGCAGTATTTT.

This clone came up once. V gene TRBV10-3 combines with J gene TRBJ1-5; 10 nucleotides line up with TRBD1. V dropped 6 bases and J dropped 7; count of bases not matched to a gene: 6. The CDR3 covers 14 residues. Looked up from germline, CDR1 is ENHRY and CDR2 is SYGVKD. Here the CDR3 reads CAIRGTGERQPQHF. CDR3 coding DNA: TGTGCCATCAGGGGGACAGGGGAAAGGCAGCCCCAGCATTTT.

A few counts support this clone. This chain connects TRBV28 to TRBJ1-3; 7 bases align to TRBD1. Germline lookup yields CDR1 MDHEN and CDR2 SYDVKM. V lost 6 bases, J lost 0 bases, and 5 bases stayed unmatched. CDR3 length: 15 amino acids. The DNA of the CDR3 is TGTGCCAGCAGGCTAACAGGGGCCTCTGGAAACACCATATATTTT. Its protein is CASRLTGASGNTIYF.

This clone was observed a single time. The CDR3 is CASRPQGATYGYTF. Written as DNA, the CDR3 is TGTGCCAGCAGGCCTCAGGGGGCCACCTATGGCTACACCTTC. This chain uses TRBV6-5 with TRBJ1-2, with 8 bases identical to TRBD1. Germline values: CDR1 MNHEY, CDR2 SVGAGI. This CDR3 is built from 14 residues. Unmatched junction bases numbered 7, after V lost 6 bases and J lost 4 bases.